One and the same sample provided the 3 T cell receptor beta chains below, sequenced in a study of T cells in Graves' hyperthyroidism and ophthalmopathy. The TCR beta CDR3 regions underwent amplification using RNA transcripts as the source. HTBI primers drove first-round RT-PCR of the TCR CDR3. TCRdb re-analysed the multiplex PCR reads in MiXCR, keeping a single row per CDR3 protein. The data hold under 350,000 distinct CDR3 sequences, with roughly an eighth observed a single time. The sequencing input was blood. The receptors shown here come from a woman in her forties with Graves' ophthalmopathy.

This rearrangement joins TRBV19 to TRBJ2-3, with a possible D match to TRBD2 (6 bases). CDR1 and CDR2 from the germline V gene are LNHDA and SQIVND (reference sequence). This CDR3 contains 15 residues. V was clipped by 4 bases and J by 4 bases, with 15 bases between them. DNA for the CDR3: TGTGCCAGTAGTACCTGGCAGGGAGGTGCAGATACGCAGTATTTT. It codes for CASSTWQGGADTQYF.

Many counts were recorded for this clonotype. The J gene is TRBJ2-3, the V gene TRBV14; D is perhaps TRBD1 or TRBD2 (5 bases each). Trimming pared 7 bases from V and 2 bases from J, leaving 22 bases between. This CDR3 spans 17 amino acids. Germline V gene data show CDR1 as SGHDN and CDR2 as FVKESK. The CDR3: CASKDGVVGDDTDTQYF. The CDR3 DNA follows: TGTGCCAGCAAAGACGGAGTTGTGGGGGACGACACAGATACGCAGTATTTT. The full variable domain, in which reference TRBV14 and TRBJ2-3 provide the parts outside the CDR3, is EAGVTQFPSHSVIEKGQTVTLRCDPISGHDNLYWYRRVMGKEIKFLLHFVKESKQDESGMPNNRFLAERTGGTYSTLKVQPAELEDSGVYFCASKDGVVGDDTDTQYFGPGTRLTVL.

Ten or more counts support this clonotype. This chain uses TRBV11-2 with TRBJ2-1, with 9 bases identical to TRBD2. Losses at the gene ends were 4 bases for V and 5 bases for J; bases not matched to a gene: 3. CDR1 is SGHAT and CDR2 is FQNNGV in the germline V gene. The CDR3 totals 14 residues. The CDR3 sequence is CASSSLAGNNEQFF. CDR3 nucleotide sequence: TGTGCCAGCAGCTCGCTAGCGGGGAACAATGAGCAGTTCTTC.